The 14 T cell receptor beta chains in this list originate from one sample, sequenced in a study of OX40 agonist ivuxolimab in advanced cancers. Profiled with immunoSEQ multiplex PCR; TCRdb holds only in-frame clones, not every one. The sample lists under 95,000 clones, 87% occurring once. The sequenced sample was CD4+ or CD8+ T cells sorted from blood, obtained in a trial of the OX40 agonist ivuxolimab. These TCRs come from an adult with an advanced solid tumor such as melanoma, head and neck, liver or kidney cancer.

The chain couples TRBV9 to TRBJ2-3; tentative D call: TRBD2 (5 bases). Deletions cut 0 bases from V and 6 bases from J, with 11 bases between. CDR1 and CDR2 (germline): SGDLS, YYNGEE. CDR3 length: 14 residues. CDR3 in amino acids: CASSVAGSPDTQYF. The CDR3 nucleotides are TGTGCCAGCAGCGTAGCGGGGAGCCCGGATACGCAGTATTTT. Drawing the rest from reference TRBV9 and TRBJ2-3, the complete variable domain is DSGVTQTPKHLITATGQRVTLRCSPRSGDLSVYWYQQSLDQGLQFLIQYYNGEERAKGNILERFSAQQFPDLHSELNLSSLELGDSALYFCASSVAGSPDTQYFGPGTRLTVL.

The gene calls are TRBV19 and TRBJ1-4; TRBD1 might be the D (5 bases). The germline V gene has CDR1 LNHDA and CDR2 SQIVND (reference sequence). The CDR3 covers 14 residues. V was pared by 7 bases and J by 8 bases, with 17 bases between. The CDR3 sequence is CASNIYQGGEKLFF. The CDR3 DNA reads TGTGCCAGTAACATTTACCAGGGAGGGGAAAAACTGTTTTTT. The full variable domain, its missing parts supplied by reference TRBV19 and TRBJ1-4, is DGGITQSPKYLFRKEGQNVTLSCEQNLNHDAMYWYRQDPGQGLRLIYYSQIVNDFQKGDIAEGYSVSREKKESFPLTVTSAQKNPTAFYLCASNIYQGGEKLFFGSGTQLSVL.

This chain connects TRBV7-2 to TRBJ1-5; D is unclear. The CDR3 has 15 amino acids. The V gene's germline CDR1 is SGHTA and CDR2 FQGNSA. Trimming took 1 base from V and 0 from J, leaving 7 bases between them. CDR3 amino acids: CASSLGPYSNQPQHF. DNA for the CDR3: TGTGCCAGCAGCTTAGGGCCGTATAGCAATCAGCCCCAGCATTTT.

J is TRBJ1-1 and V is TRBV5-6; D might be TRBD1 (5 bases). The CDR3 loop spans 19 amino acids. V dropped 0 bases and J dropped 3 bases, with 24 bases sitting between them. Germline V lookup: CDR1 SGHDT, CDR2 YYEEEE. CDR3: CASSLESGQIPKRYTEAFF. CDR3 bases: TGTGCCAGCAGCTTGGAGTCGGGGCAGATCCCCAAGAGGTACACTGAAGCTTTCTTT.

This clone was seen only once. The chain recombines TRBV5-4 with TRBJ2-5, with 7 bases that match TRBD1. There are 13 residues in the CDR3. Germline V gene lookup returns CDR1 SGHNT and CDR2 YYREEE (reference sequence). Trimming cost V 3 bases and J 7 bases; bases outside gene matches: 6. CDR3 sequence (DNA): TGTGCCAGCAGCTATGACAGGGTTGGGACCCAGTACTTC. This encodes CASSYDRVGTQYF.

The rearrangement joins TRBV7-8 to TRBJ1-1; D is ambiguous. The CDR3 spans 14 residues. The V and J ends lost 8 bases and 5 bases respectively, with 18 bases between them. Germline V gene sequence: CDR1 SGHVS, CDR2 FQNEAQ. In DNA form, the CDR3 reads TGTGCCAGCGGTTTCGGGGTAGGATGGACTGAAGCTTTCTTT. Translation gives CASGFGVGWTEAFF.

CDR3 sequence: CASSFGRAGELFF. The CDR3 coding sequence is TGTGCCAGCAGCTTTGGCAGGGCCGGGGAGCTGTTTTTT. The V call is TRBV11-1, the J call TRBJ2-2, with a possible D match to TRBD1 (5 bases). The V end was cut by 3 bases, the J end by 6 bases, with 8 bases between. This CDR3 comprises 13 residues. Germline values: CDR1 SGHAT, CDR2 FQDESV (reference sequence). The variable domain in full, completed from reference TRBV11-1 and TRBJ2-2, reads EAEVAQSPRYKITEKSQAVAFWCDPISGHATLYWYRQILGQGPELLVQFQDESVVDDSQLPKDRFSAERLKGVDSTLKIQPAELGDSAMYLCASSFGRAGELFFGEGSRLTVL.

The chain joins TRBV6-1 to TRBJ1-1; D gene ambiguous. The V gene's germline CDR1 is MNHNS and CDR2 SASEGT. The CDR3 has 11 residues. V was cut by 5 bases and J by 8 bases, with 9 bases left in between. The CDR3 region is CASSYITEAFF. The CDR3, as DNA: TGTGCCAGCAGTTACATTACAGAAGCTTTCTTT.

This clone was observed a single time. The chain employs TRBV2 and TRBJ2-1, with TRBD2 as a possible D gene (5 bases). The germline CDR1 and CDR2 sequences are SNHLY and FYNNEI. The CDR3 covers 11 residues. V was trimmed by 8 bases and J by 9 bases, leaving 11 bases between them. The chain's CDR3 is CASRGTGEQFF. DNA of the CDR3: TGTGCCAGCCGGGGAACGGGTGAGCAGTTCTTC.

V usage is TRBV5-6 and J usage is TRBJ1-2; maybe TRBD1 (5 bases). This CDR3 region has 15 residues. Deletions cut 1 base from V and 7 bases from J, with 17 bases between. Germline assignment: CDR1 SGHDT and CDR2 YYEEEE. The CDR3 nucleotides read TGTGCCAGCAGCTTGACCGGGGTTGTGACAGTTGGCTACACCTTC. It is translated as CASSLTGVVTVGYTF.

The rearrangement joins TRBV7-2 to TRBJ2-1; 8 bases fit TRBD2. Per germline, CDR1 SGHTA and CDR2 FQGNSA. CDR3 length: 15 amino acids. After removal of 5 bases from V and 6 bases from J, the junction contained 9 bases not matched to a gene. CDR3: CASSARRGVLNEQFF. The CDR3 nucleotides are TGTGCCAGCAGCGCTAGGCGGGGGGTACTCAATGAGCAGTTCTTC.

In this sample, this clone turned up once. This chain links TRBV5-3 with TRBJ2-3; 11 nucleotides agree with TRBD2. TRBV5-3 is reported as an ORF; its role is uncertain. The trim removed 4 bases at V and 4 bases at J, leaving 11 bases unmatched. The CDR3 covers 17 residues. CDR3 amino acids: CARSGTSGRDGSDTQYF. CDR3 bases: TGTGCCAGAAGCGGTACTAGCGGGAGAGATGGCTCAGATACGCAGTATTTT.

This chain joins TRBV19 and TRBJ1-4; 11 nucleotides agree with TRBD1. The CDR3 is made up of 16 amino acids. Germline V gives CDR1 LNHDA, CDR2 SQIVND (reference sequence). V was pared by 5 bases and J by 8 bases, with 10 bases of the junction left unmatched. CDR3 sequence reads: CASSPGTGGRTEKLFF. The CDR3 DNA reads TGTGCCAGTAGTCCCGGGACAGGGGGTAGAACAGAAAAACTGTTTTTT.

This sequence joins TRBV6-6 and TRBJ2-7, with D hard to call. The germline V and J ends were trimmed by 0 bases and 8 bases, with 5 bases remaining between them. Germline V gene lookup returns CDR1 MNHNY and CDR2 SVGAGI (reference sequence). The CDR3 totals 11 residues. The CDR3 protein is CASSYSSKQYF. The CDR3 DNA sequence: TGTGCCAGCAGTTACTCGTCCAAGCAGTACTTC.